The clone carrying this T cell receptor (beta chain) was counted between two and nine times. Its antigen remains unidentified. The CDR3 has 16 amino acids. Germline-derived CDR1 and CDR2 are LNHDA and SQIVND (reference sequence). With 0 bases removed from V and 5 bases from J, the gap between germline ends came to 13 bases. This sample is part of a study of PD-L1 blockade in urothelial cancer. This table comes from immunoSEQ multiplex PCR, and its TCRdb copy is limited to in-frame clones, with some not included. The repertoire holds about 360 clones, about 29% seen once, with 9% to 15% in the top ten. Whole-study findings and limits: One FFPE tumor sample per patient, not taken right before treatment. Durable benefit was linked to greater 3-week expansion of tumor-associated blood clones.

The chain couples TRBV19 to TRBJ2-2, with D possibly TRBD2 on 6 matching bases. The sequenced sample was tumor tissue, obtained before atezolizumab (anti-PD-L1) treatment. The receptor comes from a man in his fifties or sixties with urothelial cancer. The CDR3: CASSIEEMAGTGELFF. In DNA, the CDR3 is TGTGCCAGTAGTATAGAGGAGATGGCGGGAACCGGGGAGCTGTTTTTT.